The 24 T cell receptor beta chains below come from one sample, sequenced in a study of blood T cell repertoires in COVID-19. Assay used: immunoSEQ multiplex PCR; TCRdb lists only in-frame clones, some missing. The sample shows roughly 150,000 clones, 60% to 80% of them seen only once. The sample taken for sequencing was peripheral blood. These TCRs come from a man aged 50-59 years with active or convalescent COVID-19.

This clone was seen once. The gene calls are TRBV5-1 and TRBJ1-3, with D perhaps matching TRBD1 (6 bases). CDR3 length equals 15 residues. The V gene's germline CDR1 is SGHRS and CDR2 YFSETQ. The germline V and J ends were trimmed by 5 bases and 7 bases, with 19 bases remaining between them. The CDR3 nucleotides are TGCGCCAGCAGTGAGACCGGGACAAGGGCGAACACCATATATTTT. Its translation is CASSETGTRANTIYF. The full variable domain, rest sourced from reference TRBV5-1 and TRBJ1-3, is KAGVTQTPRYLIKTRGQQVTLSCSPISGHRSVSWYQQTPGQGLQFLFEYFSETQRNKGNFPGRFSGRQFSNSRSEMNVSTLELGDSALYLCASSETGTRANTIYFGEGSWLTVV.

This clone was counted between two and nine times. CDR3 region: CASSMYALELSGANVLTF. For the CDR3, the DNA is TGTGCCAGTAGTATGTACGCGCTAGAGCTTTCTGGGGCCAACGTCCTGACTTTC. This chain links TRBV19 with TRBJ2-6; D is unresolved. V was cut by 3 bases and J by 1 base, with 16 bases left in between. The germline CDR1 and CDR2 sequences are LNHDA and SQIVND (reference sequence). The CDR3 is 18 amino acids. Looking up the rest from reference TRBV19 and TRBJ2-6 gives the full variable domain: DGGITQSPKYLFRKEGQNVTLSCEQNLNHDAMYWYRQDPGQGLRLIYYSQIVNDFQKGDIAEGYSVSREKKESFPLTVTSAQKNPTAFYLCASSMYALELSGANVLTFGAGSRLTVL.

This clone has only one observation. CDR3 sequence: CASSALWSAGEDTQYF. In DNA form, the CDR3 reads TGCGCCAGCAGTGCCCTCTGGAGCGCCGGGGAAGATACGCAGTATTTT. This chain connects TRBV10-2 to TRBJ2-3; TRBD2 is a possible D gene (5 bases). The germline V and J ends were trimmed by 4 bases and 5 bases, with 19 bases remaining between them. The CDR3 consists of 16 residues. Per the germline V gene, CDR1 is WSHSY and CDR2 is SAAADI.

The V and J genes are TRBV5-3 and TRBJ2-7, with 7 bases matching TRBD2. TRBV5-3 has ORF status, its function being uncertain. With V trimmed by 3 bases and J by 6 bases, 6 bases remained unmatched. The CDR3 spans 13 residues. The chain's CDR3 is CARSCGRLTEQYF. The CDR3 DNA follows: TGTGCCAGAAGCTGCGGGAGACTTACCGAGCAGTACTTC.

The chain couples TRBV12-3 or TRBV12-4 to TRBJ2-1; D uncertain. The V and J ends lost 7 bases and 9 bases respectively, with 16 bases between them. This CDR3 is built from 13 residues. The chain's CDR3 is CASTSDPRGEQFF. The CDR3 DNA reads as TGTGCCAGCACCAGCGACCCCCGTGGTGAGCAGTTCTTC.

This clone was seen only a few times. This chain links TRBV19 with TRBJ1-5; D may be TRBD1 (6 bases). Per germline, CDR1 LNHDA and CDR2 SQIVND (reference sequence). The CDR3 loop spans 14 amino acids. Trimming took off 4 bases at V and 7 bases at J, with 14 bases between the two ends. The CDR3 spells CASSTQGGGQPQHF. The CDR3 DNA follows: TGTGCCAGTAGTACACAGGGAGGGGGACAGCCCCAGCATTTT.

This clone has only a few counts. This chain's CDR3 is CASSLGGGGSPLHF. The DNA of the CDR3 is TGTGCCAGCAGCTTGGGAGGGGGCGGTTCACCCCTCCACTTT. V and J are TRBV5-6 and TRBJ1-6, with 7 bases matching TRBD1. Germline CDR1 SGHDT, CDR2 YYEEEE. The CDR3 covers 14 residues. Trimming took 0 bases from V and 9 from J; bases not matched to a gene: 3.

J is TRBJ1-2 and V is TRBV28; the D gene is possibly TRBD1 (6 bases). With 5 bases removed from V and 1 base from J, the gap between germline ends came to 20 bases. The CDR3 runs to 17 residues. Germline CDR1 and CDR2: MDHEN and SYDVKM. CDR3 sequence: CASSPWVTGALNYGYTF. The CDR3 bases are TGTGCCAGCAGTCCCTGGGTGACAGGAGCCCTTAACTATGGCTACACCTTC.

Here the CDR3 reads CAWSRTVRNQPQHF. CDR3 DNA: TGTGCCTGGAGTAGGACAGTGCGCAATCAGCCCCAGCATTTT. The chain couples TRBV30 to TRBJ1-5, with D perhaps matching TRBD1 (6 bases). Germline V gives CDR1 GTSNPN, CDR2 SVGIG (reference sequence). The CDR3 runs to 14 residues. V was trimmed by 2 bases and J by 2 bases, leaving 10 bases between them.

This chain links TRBV2 with TRBJ1-3, with 10 nucleotides matching TRBD1. There are 15 residues in the CDR3. Germline V gene data show CDR1 as SNHLY and CDR2 as FYNNEI. The junction had 6 bases not matched to a gene; V was cut back by 10 bases and J by 0 bases. CDR3 sequence (DNA): TGTGCCACTCGACAGGGGGCGAGCTCTGGAAACACCATATATTTT. This gives the protein CATRQGASSGNTIYF.

This clone showed up just a few times. The chain has TRBV3-1 (or the pseudogene TRBV3-2) and TRBJ2-7; 9 positions match TRBD1. Unmatched junction bases numbered 2, after V lost 1 base and J lost 4 bases. The CDR3 consists of 14 residues. Germline-derived CDR1 and CDR2 are LGHDT and YNNKEL (reference sequence). The CDR3 region is CASSQVTGGYEQYF. The DNA of the CDR3 is TGTGCCAGCAGCCAAGTGACAGGGGGGTACGAGCAGTACTTC.

V usage is TRBV7-2 and J usage is TRBJ2-2; 7 positions agree with TRBD1. CDR3 size: 14 residues. J gave up 3 bases and V 2 bases, and 0 bases lay outside the gene matches. Germline V gene lookup returns CDR1 SGHTA and CDR2 FQGNSA. DNA for the CDR3: TGTGCCAGCAGCTTACAGGGGGACACCGGGGAGCTGTTTTTT. It is translated as CASSLQGDTGELFF.

This clone was counted a few times. The CDR3 DNA is TGTGCCAGCAGCCACACGGGACAGGGGGCCTACAATGAGCAGTTCTTC. Protein: CASSHTGQGAYNEQFF. The genes are TRBV7-9 and TRBJ2-1; 11 nucleotides line up with TRBD1. Trimming cost V 5 bases and J 2 bases; bases outside gene matches: 5. The CDR3 totals 16 residues. Germline V CDR1 and CDR2: SEHNR, FQNEAQ (reference sequence).

The chain recombines TRBV7-9 with TRBJ2-7; D may be TRBD1 (5 bases). V was cut by 0 bases and J by 5 bases, with 14 bases left in between. The CDR3 runs to 15 residues. Germline CDR1 is SEHNR and CDR2 is FQNEAQ (reference sequence). CDR3 amino acids: CASSLAWQGGHEQYF. For the CDR3, the DNA is TGTGCCAGCAGCTTAGCGTGGCAGGGTGGACACGAGCAGTACTTC.

V is TRBV5-1 and J is TRBJ2-5, with 7 bases fitting TRBD1. The CDR3 totals 16 residues. V dropped 0 bases and J dropped 1; count of bases not matched to a gene: 6. Germline CDR1 and CDR2: SGHRS and YFSETQ. CDR3 residues: CASSLGPTGTQETQYF. The DNA for the CDR3 is TGCGCCAGCAGCTTGGGGCCGACAGGGACCCAAGAGACCCAGTACTTC. Drawing the rest from reference TRBV5-1 and TRBJ2-5, the complete variable domain is KAGVTQTPRYLIKTRGQQVTLSCSPISGHRSVSWYQQTPGQGLQFLFEYFSETQRNKGNFPGRFSGRQFSNSRSEMNVSTLELGDSALYLCASSLGPTGTQETQYFGPGTRLLVL.

The CDR3 loop is CASRGISGSEDTQYF. CDR3 DNA: TGTGCCAGCAGAGGGATTAGCGGGAGTGAGGATACGCAGTATTTT. The chain employs TRBV27 and TRBJ2-3, with TRBD2 identical over 9 bases. After removal of 6 bases from V and 6 bases from J, the junction contained 10 bases not matched to a gene. The germline gives CDR1 MNHEY, CDR2 SMNVEV (reference sequence). The CDR3 has 15 amino acids.

As concerns this clone: This sample includes further DNA sequences coding for the same CDR3. The chain carries TRBV29-1 and TRBJ2-5, with D possibly TRBD2 on 5 matching bases. Germline V gives CDR1 SQVTM, CDR2 ANQGSEA. The CDR3 contains 11 residues. V gave up 6 bases and J gave up 1 base, with 6 bases separating them. DNA for the CDR3: TGCAGCGTCGGGGTCCAAGAGACCCAGTACTTC. Translating it yields CSVGVQETQYF.

This clone was seen at least ten times. This sequence joins TRBV9 and TRBJ2-3, with D possibly matching TRBD2 (5 bases). Germline CDR1 reads SGDLS; CDR2 reads YYNGEE. V lost 0 bases to trimming and J lost 2 bases, with 16 bases between them. This CDR3 spans 17 amino acids. The CDR3 nucleotides are TGTGCCAGCAGCGTAGGAGGAGGCAGCCCTCTCACAGATACGCAGTATTTT. Translating it yields CASSVGGGSPLTDTQYF.

V is TRBV29-1 and J is TRBJ2-3; TRBD2 matches at 15 bases. The CDR3 is 14 amino acids. Germline values: CDR1 SQVTM, CDR2 ANQGSEA. After removal of 7 bases from V and 6 bases from J, the junction contained 5 bases not matched to a gene. In nucleotides, the CDR3 is TGCAGCGGGGGACTAGCGGGAGGCGGGGATACGCAGTATTTT. It is translated as CSGGLAGGGDTQYF.

The rearrangement uses TRBV19 and TRBJ2-1; D remains unclear. Deletions cut 4 bases from V and 3 bases from J, with 7 bases between. CDR1 and CDR2 from the germline V gene are LNHDA and SQIVND (reference sequence). The CDR3 has 13 amino acids. The CDR3, as DNA: TGTGCCAGTAGTACTAATAACTACAATGAGCAGTTCTTC. It is translated as CASSTNNYNEQFF.

The chain uses TRBV5-1 and TRBJ1-1; the match to TRBD1 covers 7 bases. V trimming: 0 bases; J trimming: 5 bases; junction bases outside the gene matches: 4. The CDR3 sequence is 14 residues long. From germline, CDR1 is SGHRS and CDR2 YFSETQ. CDR3 protein: CASSLETGRTEAFF. The CDR3 DNA reads as TGCGCCAGCAGCTTGGAGACAGGGAGGACTGAAGCTTTCTTT.

This clone was seen only a few times. The chain couples TRBV5-1 to TRBJ1-1; 8 bases agree with TRBD1. The germline V gene has CDR1 SGHRS and CDR2 YFSETQ. This CDR3 is built from 14 residues. The V gene end was trimmed by 2 bases and the J gene end by 7 bases; junction bases not matched to a gene: 7. Here the CDR3 DNA reads TGCGCCAGCAGCTTCGACAGGGGAATAGATGAAGCTTTCTTT. It encodes CASSFDRGIDEAFF.

The chain links TRBV6-5 to TRBJ2-5; possible D gene TRBD1, 6 bases. The CDR3 sequence is 15 residues long. Trimming left V 4 bases short and J 4 bases short, with 16 bases between. The germline CDR1 and CDR2 sequences are MNHEY and SVGAGI. The CDR3 DNA sequence: TGTGCCAGCAGTTTACTTGGGGGCTCCGGAGAGACCCAGTACTTC. It specifies CASSLLGGSGETQYF.

This chain uses TRBV9 with TRBJ2-3; TRBD2 matches at 10 bases. Germline trimming cut 0 bases from V and 6 bases from J; bases unmatched to any gene: 13. Germline CDR1 SGDLS, CDR2 YYNGEE. CDR3 length: 18 residues. The CDR3, as DNA: TGTGCCAGCAGCGTAGCCTTTACTAGCGGGGTACTCTCGGATACGCAGTATTTT. Residues: CASSVAFTSGVLSDTQYF. Using reference TRBV9 and TRBJ2-3 for the parts outside the CDR3, the full variable domain is DSGVTQTPKHLITATGQRVTLRCSPRSGDLSVYWYQQSLDQGLQFLIQYYNGEERAKGNILERFSAQQFPDLHSELNLSSLELGDSALYFCASSVAFTSGVLSDTQYFGPGTRLTVL.